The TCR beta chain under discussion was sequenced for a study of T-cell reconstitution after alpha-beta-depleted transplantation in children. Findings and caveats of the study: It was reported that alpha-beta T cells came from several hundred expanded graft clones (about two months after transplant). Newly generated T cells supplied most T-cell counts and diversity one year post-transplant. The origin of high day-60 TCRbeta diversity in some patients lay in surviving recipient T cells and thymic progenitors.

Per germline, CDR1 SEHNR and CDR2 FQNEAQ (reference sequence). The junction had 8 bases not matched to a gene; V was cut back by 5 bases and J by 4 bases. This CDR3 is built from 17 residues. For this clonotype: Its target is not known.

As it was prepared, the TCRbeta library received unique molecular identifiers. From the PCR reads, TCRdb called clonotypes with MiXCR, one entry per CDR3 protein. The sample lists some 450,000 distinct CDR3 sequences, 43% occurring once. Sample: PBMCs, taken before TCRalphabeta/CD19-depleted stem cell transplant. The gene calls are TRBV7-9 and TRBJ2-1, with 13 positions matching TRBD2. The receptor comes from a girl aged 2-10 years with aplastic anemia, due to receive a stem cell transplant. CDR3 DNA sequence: TGTGCCAGCAGCACACCTCCGGGACTAGCGGGGTACAATGAGCAGTTCTTC. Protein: CASSTPPGLAGYNEQFF.